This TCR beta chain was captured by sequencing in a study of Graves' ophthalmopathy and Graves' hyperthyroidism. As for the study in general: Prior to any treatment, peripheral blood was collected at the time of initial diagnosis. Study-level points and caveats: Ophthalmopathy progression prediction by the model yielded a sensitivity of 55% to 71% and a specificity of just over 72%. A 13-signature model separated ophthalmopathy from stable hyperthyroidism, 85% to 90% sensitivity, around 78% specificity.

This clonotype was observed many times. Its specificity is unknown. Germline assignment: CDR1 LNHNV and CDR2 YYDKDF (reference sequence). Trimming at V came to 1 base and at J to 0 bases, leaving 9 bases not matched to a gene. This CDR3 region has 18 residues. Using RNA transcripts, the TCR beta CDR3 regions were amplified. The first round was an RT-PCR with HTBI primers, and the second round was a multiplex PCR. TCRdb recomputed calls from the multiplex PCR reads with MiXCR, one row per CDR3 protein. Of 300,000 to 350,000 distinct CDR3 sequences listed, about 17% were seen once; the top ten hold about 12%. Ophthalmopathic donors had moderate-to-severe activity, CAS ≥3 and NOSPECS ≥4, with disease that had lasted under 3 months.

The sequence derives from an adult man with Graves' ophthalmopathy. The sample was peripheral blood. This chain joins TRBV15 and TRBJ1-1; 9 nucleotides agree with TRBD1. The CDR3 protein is CATSRAGQGRILNTEAFF. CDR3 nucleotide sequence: TGTGCCACCAGCAGAGCGGGACAGGGTCGCATCCTGAACACTGAAGCTTTCTTT.